A selection of T cell receptor beta chains follows, all from one sample in a study of cytomegalovirus exposure and HLA in healthy donors. Using immunoSEQ multiplex PCR, the repertoire was profiled, and TCRdb retains in-frame clones only, with some absent. The sample has roughly 93,000 clones, about 80% seen once. Sample: PBMCs. Source of these receptors: a man aged 30 to 39 in good health and CMV-seronegative. The CDR3 runs from the conserved cysteine through the conserved F or W. A D gene is named only where the DNA matches it firmly. Only part of the rows carry a size: once, few, many, or a class if the clone is expanded.

d_gene	j_gene	abundance	v_gene	CDR3aa	CDR3nt
TRBD1	TRBJ2-2	.	TRBV14	CASSPWTGYSGELFF	TGTGCCAGCAGCCCATGGACAGGGTACTCTGGGGAGCTGTTTTTT
TRBD2	TRBJ2-3	.	TRBV9	CASSVPLAGVDTQYF	TGTGCCAGCAGCGTCCCACTAGCGGGAGTCGATACGCAGTATTTT
.	TRBJ2-7	.	TRBV11-2	CASSLDRGTQTREQYF	TGTGCCAGCAGCTTAGATAGGGGGACCCAGACCCGCGAGCAGTACTTC
.	TRBJ2-5	few	TRBV6-5	CASSLQVQETQYF	TGTGCCAGCAGTTTACAGGTTCAAGAGACCCAGTACTTC
TRBD2	TRBJ2-3	.	TRBV5-1	CASSMPRLAGVRDTQYF	TGCGCCAGCAGCATGCCGAGACTAGCGGGGGTAAGAGATACGCAGTATTTT
TRBD1	TRBJ2-3	.	TRBV19	CASSMPAGQGADTQYF	TGTGCCAGTAGTATGCCGGCGGGACAGGGTGCAGATACGCAGTATTTT
.	TRBJ1-5	few	TRBV12-5	CASAGAGNQPQHF	TGTGCTAGTGCTGGGGCAGGCAATCAGCCCCAGCATTTT
.	TRBJ2-1	.	TRBV19	CASSMVFSSYNEQFF	TGTGCCAGTAGTATGGTATTTAGCTCCTACAATGAGCAGTTCTTC
.	TRBJ2-3	once	TRBV7-9	CASSTLASTDTQYF	TGTGCCAGCAGCACACTAGCTTCCACGGATACGCAGTATTTT
.	TRBJ2-1	.	TRBV7-9	CASSLDFAEQFF	TGTGCCAGCAGCTTAGATTTCGCGGAGCAGTTCTTC
TRBD1	TRBJ1-1	.	TRBV5-1	CASSPRTGTNTEAFF	TGCGCCAGCAGCCCCCGGACAGGGACCAACACTGAAGCTTTCTTT
.	TRBJ2-7	.	TRBV7-8	CASSSRVIHEQYF	TGTGCCAGCAGCTCCAGGGTTATCCACGAGCAGTACTTC
.	TRBJ1-1	.	TRBV5-8	CASSLPLGWGVGTEAFF	TGTGCCAGCAGCCTTCCCCTCGGCTGGGGGGTGGGGACTGAAGCTTTCTTT
.	TRBJ2-1	.	TRBV5-1	CASSLAQNSYNEQFF	TGCGCCAGCAGCTTGGCCCAGAATTCCTACAATGAGCAGTTCTTC
.	TRBJ1-1	.	TRBV4-1	CASSHPPGKYTEAFF	TGCGCCAGCAGCCACCCGCCGGGGAAGTACACTGAAGCTTTCTTT
.	TRBJ2-7	.	TRBV27	CASSLGDNSGTEQYF	TGTGCCAGCAGTTTAGGGGACAACAGTGGTACGGAGCAGTACTTC